The 27 T cell receptor beta chains presented below share a single source sample, sequenced in a study of blood T cell repertoires in COVID-19. Here immunoSEQ multiplex PCR was the method, and the copy in TCRdb shows in-frame clones only, minus some. This sample has about 150,000 clones, with approximately 92% found just once. Sequencing used peripheral blood. The receptors here all came from a woman in her sixties with active COVID-19.

The J gene is TRBJ1-1, the V gene TRBV27, with TRBD1 matching over 7 bases. CDR3 length: 15 residues. The germline V gene has CDR1 MNHEY and CDR2 SMNVEV (reference sequence). V lost 5 bases, J lost 3 bases, and 9 bases stayed unmatched. CDR3: CASSSDRVLHTEAFF. Written as DNA, the CDR3 is TGTGCCAGCAGTAGCGACAGGGTTCTGCACACTGAAGCTTTCTTT.

The chain uses TRBV5-1 and TRBJ2-7; 13 bases match TRBD2. Germline trimming cut 6 bases from V and 6 bases from J; bases unmatched to any gene: 15. Per germline, CDR1 SGHRS and CDR2 YFSETQ. This CDR3 has 17 amino acids. CDR3 nucleotides: TGCGCCAGCAAGGACAGGGCCGGGACTAGCGGGAATCTCGAGCAGTACTTC. Its protein is CASKDRAGTSGNLEQYF.

The table lists this clone with a count of one. The chain uses TRBV30 and TRBJ2-1; 10 nucleotides line up with TRBD2. Germline V gives CDR1 GTSNPN, CDR2 SVGIG (reference sequence). Germline trimming cut 5 bases from V and 8 bases from J; bases unmatched to any gene: 12. There are 15 residues in the CDR3. The CDR3 nucleotides read TGTGCCTGGGTTTCTACTAGCGGGACCCCTGATGAGCAGTTCTTC. This gives the protein CAWVSTSGTPDEQFF.

This chain joins TRBV18 and TRBJ2-3; 9 bases align to TRBD2. Germline V CDR1 and CDR2: KGHSH, LQKENI. CDR3 length equals 20 residues. With V trimmed by 3 bases and J by 1 base, 17 bases remained unmatched. The CDR3, as DNA: TGTGCCAGCTCACCGGTTGTAGCGGGAGACCCCGGGCTGGGCACAGATACGCAGTATTTT. It specifies CASSPVVAGDPGLGTDTQYF.

This chain joins TRBV30 and TRBJ2-5; 7 bases fit TRBD1. Trimming at V came to 6 bases and at J to 4 bases, leaving 14 bases not matched to a gene. There are 15 residues in the CDR3. CDR1 and CDR2 from the germline V gene are GTSNPN and SVGIG (reference sequence). CDR3: CACQAEQGNGETQYF. The DNA of the CDR3 is TGTGCCTGCCAGGCGGAACAGGGGAATGGAGAGACCCAGTACTTC.

This sequence joins TRBV6-5 and TRBJ1-2, with a weak D call TRBD1 (5 bases). Trimming stripped 7 bases from V and 2 bases from J, with 17 bases between. Germline values: CDR1 MNHEY, CDR2 SVGAGI. CDR3 length equals 15 residues. CDR3 bases: TGTGCCAGCACTATTCTCTCGGCAGGGAACTATGGCTACACCTTC. Amino acids: CASTILSAGNYGYTF.

The chain has TRBV27 and TRBJ2-3, with TRBD2 matching over 10 bases. CDR1 and CDR2 (germline): MNHEY, SMNVEV (reference sequence). The CDR3 spans 15 residues. Losses at the gene ends were 9 bases for V and 2 bases for J; bases not matched to a gene: 8. The CDR3 bases are TGTGCCAGTAAAGCGGGAGGGCACCTCACAGATACGCAGTATTTT. Protein product: CASKAGGHLTDTQYF.

This clone has just a few counts. J is TRBJ2-3 and V is TRBV7-2, with TRBD2 matching over 9 bases. The J segment lost 6 bases and the V segment lost 2 bases, leaving 6 bases of the junction unmatched. CDR1 is SGHTA and CDR2 is FQGNSA in the germline V gene. The CDR3 spans 15 residues. The CDR3 region has the DNA TGTGCCAGCAGCTTATCCGGGACTAGCTCGGATACGCAGTATTTT. Protein sequence: CASSLSGTSSDTQYF.

J is TRBJ1-1 and V is TRBV28; 8 bases are a match to TRBD1. Trimming cost V 5 bases and J 4 bases; bases outside gene matches: 9. Germline V gene sequence: CDR1 MDHEN, CDR2 SYDVKM. The CDR3 contains 15 residues. The CDR3 region is CASSPNRGGVTEAFF. The CDR3 DNA sequence: TGTGCCAGCAGTCCGAACAGGGGGGGGGTCACTGAAGCTTTCTTT.

The chain links TRBV7-2 to TRBJ2-7; 14 nucleotides match TRBD2. The J segment lost 5 bases and the V segment lost 0 bases, leaving 9 bases of the junction unmatched. CDR1 is SGHTA and CDR2 is FQGNSA in the germline V gene. The CDR3 has 18 residues. CDR3 sequence reads: CASSLAGTSGRWAHEQYF. The CDR3 DNA sequence: TGTGCCAGCAGCTTAGCGGGGACTAGCGGGAGATGGGCCCACGAGCAGTACTTC. The entire variable domain, with the rest obtained from reference TRBV7-2 and TRBJ2-7, is as follows: GAGVSQSPSNKVTEKGKDVELRCDPISGHTALYWYRQSLGQGLEFLIYFQGNSAPDKSGLPSDRFSAERTGGSVSTLTIQRTQQEDSAVYLCASSLAGTSGRWAHEQYFGPGTRLTVT.

In DNA form, the CDR3 reads TGTGCCAGCAGCCCCAACAGGGATACGCAGTATTTT. Residues: CASSPNRDTQYF. V and J are TRBV7-9 and TRBJ2-3; D might be TRBD1 (5 bases). Germline CDR1 and CDR2: SEHNR and FQNEAQ (reference sequence). V was shortened by 5 bases and J by 6 bases, with 9 bases between the two germline ends. The length of the CDR3 is 12 residues.

Only one count was recorded for this clone. At the DNA level, this CDR3 is encoded by other sequences in the same sample as well. This rearrangement joins TRBV7-2 to TRBJ2-1, with 8 positions matching TRBD2. Trimming at V came to 1 base and at J to 0 bases, leaving 2 bases not matched to a gene. The CDR3 has 16 amino acids. In germline, CDR1 is SGHTA, CDR2 FQGNSA. CDR3 in DNA: TGTGCCAGCAGCTTAGAAGCGGGAGTCTCCTACAATGAGCAGTTCTTC. This codes for CASSLEAGVSYNEQFF.

The chain uses TRBV23-1 and TRBJ2-7; 8 bases fit TRBD2. TRBV23-1 is classed as an ORF, of uncertain function. The V segment lost 4 bases and the J segment 6 bases; nucleotides outside the gene matches: 8. CDR3 length: 14 residues. The CDR3 region has the DNA TGCGCCAGCAGTCGGCTAGCGGGCCCTCTCGAGCAGTACTTC. This codes for CASSRLAGPLEQYF.

The rearrangement uses TRBV7-9 and TRBJ2-3; possibly TRBD1 for D (6 bases). Trimming took off 4 bases at V and 0 bases at J, with 11 bases between the two ends. CDR3 size: 15 residues. Germline loops: CDR1 SEHNR, CDR2 FQNEAQ (reference sequence). This CDR3 is CASSYRADSTDTQYF. The CDR3, as DNA: TGTGCCAGCAGCTACAGGGCAGATAGCACAGATACGCAGTATTTT.

This CDR3 reads CASRRGLAGSTDTQYF. In nucleotides, the CDR3 is TGTGCCAGCAGGCGCGGACTAGCGGGCTCAACAGATACGCAGTATTTT. This sequence joins TRBV2 and TRBJ2-3, with 11 bases aligning to TRBD2. The CDR3 spans 16 residues. After removal of 6 bases from V and 3 bases from J, the junction contained 8 bases not matched to a gene. Per the germline V gene, CDR1 is SNHLY and CDR2 is FYNNEI.

This chain joins TRBV5-8 and TRBJ1-5, with D tentatively TRBD1 (6 bases). Trimming shortened V by 6 bases and J by 4 bases, and 17 bases separated the two germline ends. The CDR3 length is 15 residues. Germline V gene lookup returns CDR1 SGHTS and CDR2 YDEGEE. The CDR3 nucleotides read TGTGCCAGCATCGATTCGGGGGGGCGGAATCAGCCCCAGCATTTT. Translation: CASIDSGGRNQPQHF.

A few counts support this clone. The CDR3 here is CASRLKDRDAGYTF. The CDR3 nucleotides read TGTGCCAGCAGACTGAAGGACAGGGACGCTGGCTACACCTTC. V gene TRBV5-4 combines with J gene TRBJ1-2; 8 bases agree with TRBD1. V lost 5 bases and J lost 7; bases outside the gene matches: 10. This CDR3 has 14 residues. Germline V gives CDR1 SGHNT, CDR2 YYREEE (reference sequence).

This sequence joins TRBV10-2 and TRBJ2-1, with TRBD2 matching 12 bases. Trimming took 0 bases from V and 1 from J; bases not matched to a gene: 7. This CDR3 is 19 amino acids long. Germline loops: CDR1 WSHSY, CDR2 SAAADI. CDR3 residues: CASSESATLAGGSYNEQFF. Here the CDR3 DNA reads TGCGCCAGCAGTGAGTCGGCAACGCTAGCGGGAGGGTCCTACAATGAGCAGTTCTTC.

This clone was observed a single time. The rearrangement uses TRBV6-6 and TRBJ2-7, with 7 bases matching TRBD1. CDR3 length equals 14 residues. Losses at the gene ends were 2 bases for V and 1 base for J; bases not matched to a gene: 2. CDR1 is MNHNY and CDR2 is SVGAGI in the germline V gene (reference sequence). CDR3 loop: CASSYLGQSYEQYF. CDR3 nucleotide sequence: TGTGCCAGCAGTTACCTGGGACAGTCCTACGAGCAGTACTTC.

V is TRBV6-5 and J is TRBJ2-5; 8 nucleotides agree with TRBD1. CDR3 size: 15 residues. After removal of 0 bases from V and 5 bases from J, the junction contained 5 bases not matched to a gene. Germline values: CDR1 MNHEY, CDR2 SVGAGI. CDR3 DNA sequence: TGTGCCAGCAGTTACTCTGGACAGGGTATGGAGACCCAGTACTTC. Its translation is CASSYSGQGMETQYF.

The chain is built from TRBV28 and TRBJ1-2; tentatively, D is TRBD1 (5 bases). The CDR3 is 13 residues long. Trimming left V 5 bases short and J 12 bases short, with 19 bases between. The germline CDR1 and CDR2 sequences are MDHEN and SYDVKM. The CDR3 region is CASSLNGALGNTF. For the CDR3, the DNA is TGTGCCAGCAGTCTCAATGGGGCACTGGGAAACACCTTC.

The gene calls are TRBV3-1 (or the pseudogene TRBV3-2) and TRBJ2-5, with D uncertain. The CDR3 is made up of 15 amino acids. V dropped 0 bases and J dropped 5 bases, with 13 bases sitting between them. The germline CDR1 and CDR2 sequences are LGHDT and YNNKEL (reference sequence). CDR3 DNA sequence: TGTGCCAGCAGCCAAGAGGTAGCAAGTGGGGAGACCCAGTACTTC. Residues: CASSQEVASGETQYF.

The chain employs TRBV27 and TRBJ2-5; the D gene is possibly TRBD1 (7 bases). Per the germline V gene, CDR1 is MNHEY and CDR2 is SMNVEV (reference sequence). The V and J ends lost 5 bases and 5 bases respectively, with 15 bases between them. The CDR3 has 14 amino acids. This CDR3 is CASSPQTGRETQYF. The CDR3 nucleotides read TGTGCCAGCAGTCCTCAGACAGGGAGGGAGACCCAGTACTTC.

The genes are TRBV27 and TRBJ2-7; 10 bases line up with TRBD1. The V gene's germline CDR1 is MNHEY and CDR2 SMNVEV (reference sequence). The length of the CDR3 is 13 residues. With V trimmed by 8 bases and J by 2 bases, 3 bases remained unmatched. The CDR3 spells CASSGTGAYEQYF. CDR3 in DNA: TGTGCCAGCTCCGGGACAGGGGCCTACGAGCAGTACTTC.

The chain has TRBV7-2 and TRBJ2-4, with D tentatively TRBD1 (5 bases). The CDR3 runs to 13 residues. The V gene lost 3 bases and the J gene lost 8 bases, with 11 bases spanning the gap. From germline, CDR1 is SGHTA and CDR2 FQGNSA. The CDR3, as DNA: TGTGCCAGCAGCTTCCAGGGATCGGACATTCAGTACTTC. It specifies CASSFQGSDIQYF.

The chain links TRBV15 to TRBJ1-1; the D is unclear. Trimming removed 2 bases at V and 0 bases at J, with 7 bases between. The CDR3 contains 14 residues. Germline V gene lookup returns CDR1 LNHNV and CDR2 YYDKDF (reference sequence). CDR3 DNA: TGTGCCACCAGCAGAATTTCTGTGAACACTGAAGCTTTCTTT. This sequence encodes CATSRISVNTEAFF.

The chain employs TRBV7-8 and TRBJ2-3; D remains unclear. V lost 1 base and J 0 bases, leaving 8 bases between the germline ends. CDR3 length equals 15 residues. The V gene's germline CDR1 is SGHVS and CDR2 FQNEAQ. The CDR3 reads CASSLDGGSTDTQYF. For the CDR3, the DNA is TGTGCCAGCAGCTTAGATGGCGGTAGCACAGATACGCAGTATTTT.